These 9 T cell receptor beta chains came from one sample sequenced in a study of T cell repertoires in cytomegalovirus infection. TCRdb used MiXCR to reprocess the reads, holding one entry per CDR3 protein. The sample has more than 75,000 distinct CDR3 sequences, 3.7% seen once. Sequencing was performed on PBMCs. These TCRs come from a human donor in good health (CMV status not recorded). Some clones in this sample may be carry-over from other donors' samples.

This clonotype was detected many times. The chain recombines TRBV7-8 with TRBJ2-5; tentative D call: TRBD2 (6 bases). Germline CDR1 and CDR2: SGHVS and FQNEAQ. This CDR3 is built from 16 residues. Trimming removed 1 base at V and 2 bases at J, with 14 bases between. The CDR3 sequence: CASSLGWGDKQETQYF. CDR3 coding DNA: TGTGCCAGCAGCTTAGGTTGGGGGGATAAACAAGAGACCCAGTACTTC.

This clonotype was detected ten times or more. The chain couples TRBV19 to TRBJ1-5; D call uncertain. CDR1 is LNHDA and CDR2 is SQIVND in the germline V gene (reference sequence). Between the trimmed V and J ends, which lost 6 bases and 3 bases, there was a span of 6 bases. The CDR3 loop spans 12 amino acids. The CDR3 DNA reads TGTGCCAGTAGGATGGTCAATCAGCCCCAGCATTTT. As protein: CASRMVNQPQHF. Full variable domain (rest looked up from reference TRBV19 and TRBJ1-5): DGGITQSPKYLFRKEGQNVTLSCEQNLNHDAMYWYRQDPGQGLRLIYYSQIVNDFQKGDIAEGYSVSREKKESFPLTVTSAQKNPTAFYLCASRMVNQPQHFGDGTRLSIL.

About this clonotype: A read error is possible here, since a much larger clone lies one base away. The CDR3, as DNA: TGTGCCAGCAGCTCCCCCCTAGGCAGTCCGGATCAGCCCCAGCATTTT. Translation: CASSSPLGSPDQPQHF. The chain is built from TRBV28 and TRBJ1-5; D remains unclear. The CDR3 sequence is 16 residues long. Germline assignment: CDR1 MDHEN and CDR2 SYDVKM. V lost 6 bases and J lost 5, with 20 bases in between.

This clonotype was counted many times. This chain connects TRBV7-2 to TRBJ1-1; unclear D gene. Germline V gene sequence: CDR1 SGHTA, CDR2 FQGNSA. This CDR3 contains 12 residues. V was cut by 1 base and J by 10 bases, with 10 bases left in between. This CDR3 is CASSLDRKLAFF. Written as DNA, the CDR3 is TGTGCCAGCAGCTTAGATAGGAAGCTAGCTTTCTTT.

This clonotype was picked up many times. J is TRBJ2-5 and V is TRBV6-1; 7 nucleotides line up with TRBD2. V gave up 5 bases and J gave up 5 bases; unmatched junction bases: 8. The germline V gene encodes CDR1 MNHNS and CDR2 SASEGT. The CDR3 runs 14 residues. The CDR3 loop is CASSTRRGGETQYF. The CDR3 DNA reads as TGTGCCAGCAGTACGCGGAGGGGAGGGGAGACCCAGTACTTC.

Concerning this clonotype itself: This may be a read error: a much more frequent sequence differs by one nucleotide. The chain recombines TRBV24-1 with TRBJ2-5, with D possibly TRBD1 on 5 matching bases. V lost 1 base and J 7 bases, leaving 21 bases between the germline ends. The CDR3 is 17 residues long. Germline loops: CDR1 KGHDR, CDR2 SFDVKD. This CDR3 reads CATSDLRAHTNQGTQYF. CDR3 bases: TGTGCCACCAGTGATTTAAGGGCGCACACGAATCAGGGGACCCAGTACTTC.

This clonotype was picked up many times. The rearrangement links TRBV5-5 to TRBJ2-1, with 7 bases lining up with TRBD2. Germline V gives CDR1 SGHKS, CDR2 YYEKEE (reference sequence). The length of the CDR3 is 15 residues. The ends lost 5 bases at V and 7 bases at J; junction bases unmatched: 12. CDR3 amino acids: CASRQSGVALNEQFF. Here the CDR3 DNA reads TGTGCCAGCAGGCAGAGCGGGGTCGCACTAAATGAGCAGTTCTTC.

This clonotype was counted many times. The CDR3 protein is CASLPPRGPSVPLHF. The CDR3 DNA is TGTGCCAGTTTACCCCCCCGGGGCCCCTCGGTACCCCTCCACTTT. This chain connects TRBV25-1 to TRBJ1-6; D is possibly TRBD1 (5 bases). The ends were cut back, 9 bases at V and 12 bases at J, with 24 bases in the middle. Germline CDR1 reads MGHDK; CDR2 reads SYGVNS. The CDR3 consists of 15 residues.

The table lists this clonotype with many counts. The V call is TRBV30, the J call TRBJ1-4; TRBD1 is a possible D gene (6 bases). Germline CDR1 and CDR2: GTSNPN and SVGIG (reference sequence). This CDR3 has 15 residues. Trimming stripped 7 bases from V and 8 bases from J, with 23 bases between. Written as DNA, the CDR3 is TGTGCCTCATCAAAACAGGGATCGGTGCGGGAAAAACTGTTTTTT. Residues: CASSKQGSVREKLFF.